The 21 T cell receptor beta chains reported below all come from one sample, sequenced in a study of CD8 T cells in ankylosing spondylitis. The study's findings and limits: One TCR beta motif, made up of several highly homologous variants, appeared characteristic of ankylosing spondylitis blood.

TCRdb re-called the 5' RACE reads through MiXCR, storing one row per CDR3 protein. The sample consists of about 390,000 distinct CDR3 sequences, under 25% of them appearing once. The antigens of these receptors remain unknown. The source material was blood, either unsorted or a sorted T cell fraction (not recorded which). These receptors all come from a male donor with ankylosing spondylitis.

The rearrangement uses TRBV27 and TRBJ2-1; TRBD1 matches 11 bases. V lost 5 bases and J lost 7; bases outside the gene matches: 10. This CDR3 comprises 16 residues. Per germline, CDR1 MNHEY and CDR2 SMNVEV (reference sequence). The CDR3 DNA follows: TGTGCCAGCAGTGCAACCGGGACAGGGGGAGAAAATGAGCAGTTCTTC. Its protein is CASSATGTGGENEQFF.

This clonotype occurred a few times. The gene calls are TRBV5-1 and TRBJ1-1, with TRBD1 as a possible D gene (6 bases). The V end lost 4 bases, the J end lost 5 bases, and 12 bases lay between the germline ends. This CDR3 is built from 13 residues. CDR1 is SGHRS, CDR2 YFSETQ, per germline. This chain's CDR3 is CASSPNRVTEAFF. The CDR3 DNA is TGCGCCAGCAGCCCAAACAGGGTAACTGAAGCTTTCTTT.

The chain is built from TRBV28 and TRBJ2-5; 10 nucleotides agree with TRBD2. CDR3 length: 14 residues. Unmatched junction bases numbered 10, after V lost 8 bases and J lost 7 bases. CDR1 MDHEN and CDR2 SYDVKM come from the germline V gene. DNA for the CDR3: TGTGCCAGCCAGAATCTAGCGGGAGCTGTGACCCAGTACTTC. The encoded protein is CASQNLAGAVTQYF.

The chain employs TRBV7-9 and TRBJ2-1; a weak D match, TRBD2 (6 bases). CDR1 SEHNR and CDR2 FQNEAQ come from the germline V gene (reference sequence). This CDR3 spans 16 amino acids. The V gene lost 1 base and the J gene lost 10 bases, with 20 bases spanning the gap. CDR3 nucleotides: TGTGCCAGCAGCTTAGTGATAGCGGAGGCCCCATGGGAGCAGTTCTTC. It yields the protein CASSLVIAEAPWEQFF.

J is TRBJ2-4 and V is TRBV6-1; TRBD1 might be the D (6 bases). Trimming cost V 2 bases and J 3 bases, with 8 bases left between them. The CDR3 runs to 14 residues. Germline-derived CDR1 and CDR2 are MNHNS and SASEGT. CDR3 region: CASSETRGKNIQYF. CDR3 sequence (DNA): TGTGCCAGCAGTGAAACCAGGGGCAAAAACATTCAGTACTTC.

The sample holds many counts of this clonotype. The rearrangement joins TRBV29-1 to TRBJ2-5; a weak D match, TRBD2 (5 bases). This CDR3 has 15 amino acids. The germline V and J ends were trimmed by 5 bases and 3 bases, with 19 bases remaining between them. Germline V lookup: CDR1 SQVTM, CDR2 ANQGSEA. The CDR3 protein is CSVPRGVLAKETQYF. In DNA, the CDR3 is TGCAGCGTTCCCCGGGGAGTGCTAGCTAAAGAGACCCAGTACTTC.

The rearrangement joins TRBV28 to TRBJ1-3; unclear D gene. Germline CDR1 MDHEN, CDR2 SYDVKM. The CDR3 is 16 residues long. V lost 2 bases and J 4 bases, leaving 15 bases between the germline ends. The CDR3 is CASSLLRRGLGNTIYF. The CDR3 DNA sequence: TGTGCCAGCAGTTTACTCCGCCGTGGTTTAGGAAACACCATATATTTT.

The V gene is TRBV10-2, the J gene TRBJ2-1; D unresolved. The germline V and J ends were trimmed by 7 bases and 6 bases, with 7 bases remaining between them. The V gene's germline CDR1 is WSHSY and CDR2 SAAADI. This CDR3 has 11 amino acids. The CDR3 nucleotides read TGCGCCAGCACGTGGCGCAATGAGCAGTTCTTC. Its translation: CASTWRNEQFF.

The chain joins TRBV12-3 or TRBV12-4 to TRBJ2-5; D not certain. With 3 bases removed from V and 5 bases from J, the gap between germline ends came to 10 bases. There are 13 residues in the CDR3. For the CDR3, the DNA is TGTGCCAGCAGTTTGTTGCAGGCGGAGACCCAGTACTTC. Translation gives CASSLLQAETQYF.

This chain joins TRBV5-1 and TRBJ2-3; tentatively, D is TRBD1 (6 bases). Germline V CDR1 and CDR2: SGHRS, YFSETQ. The CDR3 is 14 amino acids. Trimming removed 6 bases at V and 0 bases at J, with 11 bases between. DNA of the CDR3: TGCGCCAGCACCGGGACATCTAGCACAGATACGCAGTATTTT. It encodes CASTGTSSTDTQYF.

This clonotype has a count of ten or more. The chain joins TRBV21-1 to TRBJ2-3; the table assigns TRBD2, which was not confirmed against the DNA. TRBV21-1 is reported as a pseudogene. The CDR3 covers 17 residues. This CDR3 is CASRVSGRRGRRDTQYF. The DNA for the CDR3 is TGTGCCAGCAGGGTTAGCGGGAGGAGAGGTAGGAGAGATACGCAGTATTTT.

This clonotype was seen a handful of times. The chain carries TRBV5-1 and TRBJ2-1, with 11 bases aligning to TRBD2. V was pared by 0 bases and J by 0 bases, with 11 bases of the junction left unmatched. Germline CDR1 SGHRS, CDR2 YFSETQ. The CDR3 is 20 amino acids. This CDR3 reads CASSLEVATSGGSSYNEQFF. For the CDR3, the DNA is TGCGCCAGCAGCTTGGAGGTGGCTACTAGCGGGGGAAGCTCCTACAATGAGCAGTTCTTC.

This sequence joins TRBV11-3 and TRBJ2-6, with unresolved D. CDR1 is SGHNT, CDR2 YENEEA, per germline. The CDR3 has 17 residues. V lost 1 base and J 2 bases, leaving 12 bases between the germline ends. CDR3 sequence reads: CASSLGPIGTGANVLTF. The CDR3 region has the DNA TGTGCCAGCAGCTTAGGACCCATAGGTACTGGGGCCAACGTCCTGACTTTC.

The chain links TRBV4-1 to TRBJ2-3; tentatively, D is TRBD1 or TRBD2 (5 bases each). The CDR3 extends over 17 amino acids. Looked up from germline, CDR1 is MGHRA and CDR2 is YSYEKL. V was pared by 0 bases and J by 0 bases, with 13 bases between. This CDR3 reads CASSQEAVGASTDTQYF. Written as DNA, the CDR3 is TGCGCCAGCAGCCAAGAAGCGGTAGGGGCTAGCACAGATACGCAGTATTTT.

The genes are TRBV27 and TRBJ2-7; 9 bases match TRBD2. This CDR3 spans 15 amino acids. Germline values: CDR1 MNHEY, CDR2 SMNVEV (reference sequence). V trimming: 4 bases; J trimming: 3 bases; junction bases outside the gene matches: 7. CDR3 residues: CASSSKRAGGYEQYF. The CDR3 coding sequence is TGTGCCAGCAGTTCAAAGAGAGCGGGAGGCTACGAGCAGTACTTC.

This clonotype came up a few times. The chain uses TRBV3-1 and TRBJ2-1; TRBD1 is a possible D gene (6 bases). The length of the CDR3 is 18 residues. The germline gives CDR1 LGHDT, CDR2 YNNKEL (reference sequence). The V gene lost 2 bases and the J gene lost 1 base, with 18 bases spanning the gap. The CDR3 DNA is TGTGCCAGCAGCCAAAGATGGAGACAGGCCGGATCCTACAATGAGCAGTTCTTC. Translated, it gives CASSQRWRQAGSYNEQFF.

This clonotype has a handful of counts. The chain joins TRBV3-1 to TRBJ2-7; tentative D call: TRBD1 (7 bases). Trimming stripped 4 bases from V and 1 base from J, with 17 bases between. In germline, CDR1 is LGHDT, CDR2 YNNKEL (reference sequence). The CDR3 has 16 amino acids. The CDR3: CASSRSRQGGSYEQYF. CDR3 DNA sequence: TGTGCCAGCAGCCGGAGCCGACAGGGAGGTTCCTACGAGCAGTACTTC.

This clonotype was observed a few times. The chain has TRBV27 and TRBJ2-2, with 8 bases matching TRBD1. Germline V CDR1 and CDR2: MNHEY, SMNVEV (reference sequence). The J segment lost 4 bases and the V segment lost 8 bases, leaving 6 bases of the junction unmatched. The CDR3 is 14 residues long. CDR3: CASRTTGVTGELFF. For the CDR3, the DNA is TGTGCCAGCCGTACGACAGGGGTCACCGGGGAGCTGTTTTTT.

This clonotype has a handful of counts. This sequence joins TRBV24-1 and TRBJ2-1; 12 bases match TRBD2. Germline CDR1 is KGHDR and CDR2 is SFDVKD. Trimming at V came to 4 bases and at J to 11 bases, leaving 11 bases not matched to a gene. The CDR3 runs to 16 residues. CDR3 in amino acids: CATSEPWTSGKEQQFF. CDR3 in DNA: TGTGCCACCAGTGAACCCTGGACTAGCGGGAAGGAACAGCAGTTCTTC.

The chain employs TRBV7-2 and TRBJ1-1; 7 bases line up with TRBD1. CDR3 length: 13 amino acids. V gave up 6 bases and J gave up 4 bases; unmatched junction bases: 5. Germline V gene sequence: CDR1 SGHTA, CDR2 FQGNSA. CDR3 sequence: CASRRQGGTEAFF. DNA of the CDR3: TGTGCCAGCAGACGACAGGGTGGCACTGAAGCTTTCTTT.

The sample holds a few counts of this clonotype. The chain recombines TRBV11-3 with TRBJ1-1, with TRBD1 as a possible D gene (5 bases). Germline CDR1 is SGHNT and CDR2 is YENEEA. The CDR3 consists of 15 residues. V was pared by 4 bases and J by 7 bases, with 19 bases between. The CDR3 region is CASSSRQRMGGEAFF. The CDR3 nucleotides read TGTGCCAGCAGCTCCCGACAGCGAATGGGTGGTGAAGCTTTCTTT. Full variable domain (missing parts from reference TRBV11-3 and TRBJ1-1): EAGVVQSPRYKIIEKKQPVAFWCNPISGHNTLYWYLQNLGQGPELLIRYENEEAVDDSQLPKDRFSAERLKGVDSTLKIQPAELGDSAVYLCASSSRQRMGGEAFFGQGTRLTVV.